Presented here are 29 T cell receptor beta chains from one specimen sequenced in a study of PD-1 blockade in classical Hodgkin lymphoma. The time point is: cycle 4 day 1 (C4D1), after 6 weeks of nivolumab. All trial patients relapsed after autologous stem cell transplantation. TCRdb's copy holds only in-frame clones and misses some; the assay was immunoSEQ multiplex PCR. The table records around 46,000 clones, nearly 90% of them present only once. The material sequenced was peripheral blood mononuclear cells (PBMCs), taken before the fourth cycle of nivolumab. The receptor set was obtained from a human donor with classical Hodgkin lymphoma.

V is TRBV6-9 and J is TRBJ2-2; 8 nucleotides agree with TRBD2. The CDR3 length is 15 residues. V lost 6 bases to trimming and J lost 7 bases; unmatched junction nucleotides: 10. Germline lookup yields CDR1 MNHGY and CDR2 SVAAGI. The CDR3 sequence is CASRDGTREVGELFF. Written as DNA, the CDR3 is TGTGCCAGCAGGGACGGGACTAGGGAGGTCGGGGAGCTGTTTTTT.

The table lists this clone with a few counts. The chain combines TRBV11-2 with TRBJ2-5; D unclear. V lost 4 bases and J 7 bases, leaving 10 bases between the germline ends. Per the germline V gene, CDR1 is SGHAT and CDR2 is FQNNGV. CDR3 size: 12 residues. CDR3 sequence reads: CASSSTLVTQYF. The CDR3 nucleotides read TGTGCCAGCAGCTCCACCCTTGTGACCCAGTACTTC.

V is TRBV28 and J is TRBJ1-5; D is undetermined. Trimming removed 3 bases at V and 7 bases at J, with 10 bases between. This CDR3 region has 13 residues. Germline CDR1 is MDHEN and CDR2 is SYDVKM. The CDR3 coding sequence is TGTGCCAGCAGTTTCGCGGGAGGACAGCCCCAGCATTTT. This gives the protein CASSFAGGQPQHF.

V usage is TRBV9 and J usage is TRBJ1-1; no definite D call. Germline assignment: CDR1 SGDLS and CDR2 YYNGEE. The CDR3 extends over 14 amino acids. V gave up 0 bases and J gave up 0 bases, with 6 bases separating them. The CDR3 sequence: CASSVEAMNTEAFF. The CDR3 DNA follows: TGTGCCAGCAGCGTAGAGGCTATGAACACTGAAGCTTTCTTT.

The rearrangement links TRBV5-1 to TRBJ2-3; D is undetermined. The V end lost 4 bases, the J end lost 1 base, and 16 bases lay between the germline ends. The germline V gene has CDR1 SGHRS and CDR2 YFSETQ. CDR3 length: 16 residues. The CDR3 nucleotides are TGCGCCAGCAGCCAACTCACTGTGTCCGGCACAGATACGCAGTATTTT. Residues: CASSQLTVSGTDTQYF.

This rearrangement joins TRBV18 to TRBJ1-1, with TRBD1 matching over 9 bases. Per germline, CDR1 KGHSH and CDR2 LQKENI. This CDR3 has 14 amino acids. The junction had 6 bases not matched to a gene; V was cut back by 9 bases and J by 1 base. The CDR3 DNA is TGTGCCAGTCAAACAGGGGGCTCGAACACTGAAGCTTTCTTT. Protein sequence: CASQTGGSNTEAFF.

This clone was observed a handful of times. This chain uses TRBV9 with TRBJ2-3; D possibly uses TRBD1 or TRBD2 (5 bases each). This CDR3 comprises 17 residues. Per germline, CDR1 SGDLS and CDR2 YYNGEE. V lost 0 bases and J 5 bases, leaving 19 bases between the germline ends. CDR3 nucleotide sequence: TGTGCCAGCAGCGTAGATCTTCCGGGGACCCAGCTAGATACGCAGTATTTT. It is translated as CASSVDLPGTQLDTQYF.

The chain joins TRBV7-8 to TRBJ1-5; maybe TRBD1 (6 bases). V was shortened by 5 bases and J by 11 bases, with 25 bases between the two germline ends. The CDR3 has 16 amino acids. The germline gives CDR1 SGHVS, CDR2 FQNEAQ. The chain's CDR3 is CASSTTGGMTISAQHF. CDR3 in DNA: TGTGCCAGCAGCACAACCGGGGGCATGACGATCTCGGCCCAGCATTTT.

The chain carries TRBV5-1 and TRBJ2-5, with D unresolved. With 0 bases removed from V and 2 bases from J, the gap between germline ends came to 8 bases. The CDR3 spans 14 residues. Germline V gives CDR1 SGHRS, CDR2 YFSETQ. CDR3: CASSLGVRQETQYF. The CDR3 bases are TGCGCCAGCAGCTTGGGAGTCAGACAAGAGACCCAGTACTTC.

This chain connects TRBV7-9 to TRBJ1-5; D unclear. This CDR3 has 14 amino acids. The ends were cut back, 5 bases at V and 0 bases at J, with 8 bases in the middle. The germline V gene has CDR1 SEHNR and CDR2 FQNEAQ (reference sequence). This chain's CDR3 is CASSQGISNQPQHF. CDR3 sequence (DNA): TGTGCCAGCAGCCAAGGCATTAGCAATCAGCCCCAGCATTTT.

The rearrangement links TRBV14 to TRBJ2-1, with D perhaps TRBD2 (5 bases). Germline V CDR1 and CDR2: SGHDN, FVKESK. V was trimmed by 3 bases and J by 6 bases, leaving 15 bases between them. There are 15 residues in the CDR3. CDR3 residues: CASSHREGYVNEQFF. In DNA form, the CDR3 reads TGTGCCAGCAGCCATCGGGAAGGATACGTCAATGAGCAGTTCTTC.

This chain connects TRBV27 to TRBJ2-7, with D perhaps matching TRBD2 (5 bases). The CDR3 contains 13 residues. Germline V gene lookup returns CDR1 MNHEY and CDR2 SMNVEV (reference sequence). V dropped 2 bases and J dropped 5 bases, with 10 bases sitting between them. This chain's CDR3 is CASSLTGSNEQYF. Here the CDR3 DNA reads TGTGCCAGCAGTTTAACGGGAAGTAACGAGCAGTACTTC.

The CDR3 DNA sequence: TGCGCCACTAGCGGGATCGCCAAAAACATTCAGTACTTC. It is translated as CATSGIAKNIQYF. This rearrangement joins TRBV10-2 to TRBJ2-4; 9 bases are a match to TRBD2. Germline trimming cut 10 bases from V and 1 base from J; bases unmatched to any gene: 2. This CDR3 comprises 13 residues. Germline V gives CDR1 WSHSY, CDR2 SAAADI.

Relative to its sample, this clone is large. This chain connects TRBV7-8 to TRBJ2-1, with unresolved D. Per germline, CDR1 SGHVS and CDR2 FQNEAQ. The CDR3 covers 12 residues. V was cut by 5 bases and J by 6 bases, with 8 bases left in between. The CDR3, as DNA: TGTGCCAGCAGCGCCCTTGGCAATGAGCAGTTCTTC. This gives the protein CASSALGNEQFF.

The count of this clone is one. At one of its ends the junction is not consistent with the germline gene, which may arise from a read error. The chain has TRBV25-1 and TRBJ2-7; maybe TRBD1 (5 bases). CDR1 is MGHDK, CDR2 SYGVNS, per germline. This CDR3 has 14 amino acids. The CDR3 is CASSALETAYGQYF. The CDR3 DNA is TGTGCCAGCAGTGCCCTTGAGACAGCCTACGGGCAGTACTTC.

This clone was picked up a small number of times. This chain links TRBV6-5 with TRBJ2-2; 10 bases are shared with TRBD1. The CDR3 extends over 14 amino acids. The germline gives CDR1 MNHEY, CDR2 SVGAGI. After removal of 6 bases from V and 3 bases from J, the junction contained 1 base not matched to a gene. As DNA, the CDR3 is TGTGCCAGCAGGACAGGGGGCGACACCGGGGAGCTGTTTTTT. Translation gives CASRTGGDTGELFF.

This clone was observed a single time. The chain joins TRBV7-3 to TRBJ2-1; weak D call: TRBD2 (5 bases). There are 14 residues in the CDR3. In germline, CDR1 is SGHTA, CDR2 FQGTGA. V shed 2 bases and J shed 5 bases, with 10 bases lying between them. As DNA, the CDR3 is TGTGCCAGCAGCTTAGCTAGCAGAAACAATGAGCAGTTCTTC. Protein product: CASSLASRNNEQFF. The whole variable domain, filled in from reference TRBV7-3 and TRBJ2-1, reads GAGVSQTPSNKVTEKGKYVELRCDPISGHTALYWYRQSLGQGPEFLIYFQGTGAADDSGLPNDRFFAVRPEGSVSTLKIQRTERGDSAVYLCASSLASRNNEQFFGPGTRLTVL.

This chain links TRBV18 with TRBJ2-2; the D call may be TRBD1 or TRBD2 (6 bases each). In germline, CDR1 is KGHSH, CDR2 LQKENI. Trimming removed 5 bases from V and 4 bases from J, with 17 bases in between. This CDR3 spans 16 amino acids. CDR3 nucleotide sequence: TGTGCCAGCTCAAGAACGAGGGGGGACGGCACCGGGGAGCTGTTTTTT. Its translation: CASSRTRGDGTGELFF. Full variable domain (rest looked up from reference TRBV18 and TRBJ2-2): NAGVMQNPRHLVRRRGQEARLRCSPMKGHSHVYWYRQLPEEGLKFMVYLQKENIIDESGMPKERFSAEFPKEGPSILRIQQVVRGDSAAYFCASSRTRGDGTGELFFGEGSRLTVL.

The V call is TRBV11-2, the J call TRBJ2-7; D is unclear. Germline values: CDR1 SGHAT, CDR2 FQNNGV. The CDR3 sequence is 14 residues long. Trimming cost V 4 bases and J 6 bases, with 16 bases left between them. CDR3 DNA: TGTGCCAGCAGCTCTTGGAGAGCTTCCCCCGAGCAGTACTTC. Its translation: CASSSWRASPEQYF.

V and J are TRBV2 and TRBJ2-3, with 7 nucleotides matching TRBD2. V shed 1 base and J 2 bases; nucleotides not matched to a gene: 3. Germline V gene sequence: CDR1 SNHLY, CDR2 FYNNEI. The CDR3 is 15 residues long. The CDR3 loop reads CASSEVERDTDTQYF. The CDR3 DNA is TGTGCCAGCAGTGAAGTCGAGCGGGACACAGATACGCAGTATTTT. Using reference TRBV2 and TRBJ2-3 for the parts outside the CDR3, the full variable domain is EPEVTQTPSHQVTQMGQEVILRCVPISNHLYFYWYRQILGQKVEFLVSFYNNEISEKSEIFDDQFSVERPDGSNFTLKIRSTKLEDSAMYFCASSEVERDTDTQYFGPGTRLTVL.

The chain combines TRBV18 with TRBJ2-7; 9 positions match TRBD1. The junction had 7 bases not matched to a gene; V was cut back by 3 bases and J by 4 bases. Germline assignment: CDR1 KGHSH and CDR2 LQKENI. The CDR3 has 15 amino acids. The CDR3 spells CASSPIGQGSYEQYF. The CDR3 DNA sequence: TGTGCCAGCTCACCCATTGGACAGGGGAGTTACGAGCAGTACTTC. The whole variable domain, filled in from reference TRBV18 and TRBJ2-7, reads NAGVMQNPRHLVRRRGQEARLRCSPMKGHSHVYWYRQLPEEGLKFMVYLQKENIIDESGMPKERFSAEFPKEGPSILRIQQVVRGDSAAYFCASSPIGQGSYEQYFGPGTRLTVT.

Sample share makes this clone large. The J gene is TRBJ2-2, the V gene TRBV7-3; 12 bases line up with TRBD2. Losses at the gene ends were 5 bases for V and 6 bases for J; bases not matched to a gene: 13. Germline values: CDR1 SGHTA, CDR2 FQGTGA. The CDR3 is 18 residues long. CDR3 protein: CASSRLAGGASAPGELFF. Written as DNA, the CDR3 is TGTGCCAGCAGCCGCCTAGCGGGAGGGGCCTCTGCTCCCGGGGAGCTGTTTTTT.

The CDR3 nucleotides are TGTGCCAGCATTTCCCCTGGGGCCAACGTCCTGACTTTC. Protein product: CASISPGANVLTF. This sequence joins TRBV6-1 and TRBJ2-6, with no clear D. Germline CDR1 is MNHNS and CDR2 is SASEGT. V was cut by 7 bases and J by 2 bases, with 6 bases left in between. The CDR3 has 13 residues.

In this sample, this clone turned up once. The J gene is TRBJ2-2, the V gene TRBV5-6; D may be TRBD1 or TRBD2 (5 bases each). Trimming pared 4 bases from V and 2 bases from J, leaving 12 bases between. The germline V gene has CDR1 SGHDT and CDR2 YYEEEE. The CDR3 covers 15 residues. This CDR3 is CASSPGTKNTGELFF. CDR3 bases: TGTGCCAGCAGCCCCGGGACCAAAAACACCGGGGAGCTGTTTTTT.

V is TRBV6-5 and J is TRBJ2-2; no clear D gene. Germline lookup yields CDR1 MNHEY and CDR2 SVGAGI. The CDR3 is 15 amino acids. Trimming stripped 2 bases from V and 0 bases from J, with 7 bases between. This CDR3 reads CASSYLIANTGELFF. The CDR3 nucleotides read TGTGCCAGCAGTTACCTTATAGCGAACACCGGGGAGCTGTTTTTT.

The chain joins TRBV5-1 to TRBJ1-1; D remains unclear. Looked up from germline, CDR1 is SGHRS and CDR2 is YFSETQ. The length of the CDR3 is 15 residues. The germline V and J ends were trimmed by 2 bases and 7 bases, with 18 bases remaining between them. The CDR3 nucleotides read TGCGCCAGCAGCTTATCGAGTTTAAGTTCCTATGAAGCTTTCTTT. Protein sequence: CASSLSSLSSYEAFF.

The DNA for the CDR3 is TGTGCCAGCAGCTTAAACGGTTGGAGGGAGTCAAACAATGAGCAGTTCTTC. Amino acids: CASSLNGWRESNNEQFF. This chain connects TRBV7-3 to TRBJ2-1; weak D call: TRBD2 (6 bases). Germline V CDR1 and CDR2: SGHTA, FQGTGA. The V end was cut by 1 base, the J end by 5 bases, with 18 bases between. The CDR3 contains 17 residues.

This clone was seen once. The chain has TRBV10-3 and TRBJ1-1; 7 bases fit TRBD1. V lost 6 bases and J lost 0; bases outside the gene matches: 1. This CDR3 is built from 13 residues. Germline loops: CDR1 ENHRY, CDR2 SYGVKD. CDR3 bases: TGTGCCATCAGCACAGGGGTGAACACTGAAGCTTTCTTT. Amino acid sequence: CAISTGVNTEAFF.

The chain uses TRBV21-1 and TRBJ2-7; the DNA was not compared with TRBD1, the D call given in the table. TRBV21-1 is termed a pseudogene. This CDR3 contains 16 residues. This CDR3 reads CASSQYLRDRGYEQYF. The CDR3 nucleotides read TGTGCCAGCAGCCAATATCTCCGGGACAGGGGCTACGAGCAGTACTTC.